The following is a TCR beta chain sequence with its context. Antigen: not known. Profiling relied on immunoSEQ multiplex PCR, and the TCRdb table lists in-frame clones only, not all of them. The sample lists some 60,000 clones, 70% to 85% occurring once. This sample is drawn from a study of T cell responses to AZD1222 COVID-19 vaccine. Study-level results: White British ancestry dominated among donors, who included more females, and clonal diversity was possibly underestimated. Baseline serostatus was positive in only a handful of AZD1222 recipients.

The J segment lost 0 bases and the V segment lost 1 base, leaving 12 bases of the junction unmatched. The CDR3 spans 20 residues. Germline CDR1 reads SGHTA; CDR2 reads FQGTGA. Sequences were derived from peripheral blood, sampled on day 0 of AZD1222 vaccination. The receptor was derived from an adult in good health. The V gene is TRBV7-3, the J gene TRBJ2-2, with TRBD2 identical over 9 bases. CDR3 sequence: CASSLSGGASGDSNTGELFF. The CDR3 nucleotides read TGTGCCAGCAGCTTAAGTGGAGGGGCTAGCGGGGATTCGAACACCGGGGAGCTGTTTTTT.